This T cell receptor (beta chain) was documented in a study of regulatory T cells in long-lasting Graves disease. The time point is: newly diagnosed GD, antithyroid drugs for less than 3 months. PBMC RNA served as the TCR library source. Peripheral blood, nine milliliters of it, was drawn into EDTA tubes. TCR beta libraries were built with iRepertoire HTBI primers and Arm-PCR of CDR3 regions. TCRdb re-called the multiplex PCR reads with MiXCR, one entry per CDR3 protein. This table has over 500,000 distinct CDR3 sequences, about 16% appearing once. V shed 0 bases, J shed 5 bases, and the junction held 8 bases outside the gene matches. Germline CDR1 SGDLS, CDR2 YYNGEE. The CDR3 spans 17 residues. This clonotype was seen only a few times. The sample was also linked to a second study, of T cells in Graves' hyperthyroidism and ophthalmopathy. That paper adds: TCR CDR3 underwent first-round RT-PCR with the HTBI primer set. Within blood appeared most thyroid clonotypes that had expanded above 0.001. It was a median about 6 months before onset that the model predicted ophthalmopathy.

Specimen: peripheral blood mononuclear cells (PBMCs), collected at new diagnosis, from a patient treated with antithyroid drugs. The receptor was isolated from a woman aged 25 to 45 with Graves disease. The V gene is TRBV9, the J gene TRBJ2-3; 11 bases agree with TRBD2. The CDR3 reads CASSVATSGGLVDTQYF. The CDR3, as DNA: TGTGCCAGCAGCGTAGCAACTAGCGGGGGTCTGGTAGATACGCAGTATTTT.